The 14 T cell receptor beta chains listed next were all sequenced from one sample in a study of cytomegalovirus exposure and HLA in healthy donors. The PCR contained 60 Vbeta and 13 Jbeta primers. Produced via immunoSEQ multiplex PCR; TCRdb's table is partial and in-frame only. The sample records over 120,000 clones, around 75% being singletons. What was sequenced was PBMCs. The receptor source for this set is a woman in her 30s in good health and CMV-seronegative.

The chain uses TRBV19 and TRBJ2-1; D uncertain. V lost 3 bases to trimming and J lost 5 bases, with 8 bases between them. This CDR3 contains 13 residues. CDR1 LNHDA and CDR2 SQIVND come from the germline V gene (reference sequence). This CDR3 reads CASSILQNNEQFF. DNA for the CDR3: TGTGCCAGTAGTATTCTCCAGAACAATGAGCAGTTCTTC.

CDR3 bases: TGTGCCAGCAGCCGGGACAGGGCTGCAACTAATGAAAAACTGTTTTTT. Its translation: CASSRDRAATNEKLFF. The V gene is TRBV9, the J gene TRBJ1-4; 9 bases fit TRBD1. Looked up from germline, CDR1 is SGDLS and CDR2 is YYNGEE. The CDR3 length is 16 residues. V was clipped by 4 bases and J by 0 bases; unmatched bases: 4.

The chain couples TRBV7-9 to TRBJ2-3, with a weak D call TRBD2 (5 bases). The germline V gene encodes CDR1 SEHNR and CDR2 FQNEAQ (reference sequence). The CDR3 runs to 16 residues. V was clipped by 2 bases and J by 4 bases, with 16 bases between them. CDR3 nucleotide sequence: TGTGCCAGCAGCTTATCCCCCGAGACTACCTCAGATACGCAGTATTTT. This sequence encodes CASSLSPETTSDTQYF.

This clone was picked up a small number of times. CDR3 loop: CASSKQGYGYGYTF. The DNA for the CDR3 is TGTGCCAGCAGTAAACAGGGTTATGGGTATGGCTACACCTTC. The chain uses TRBV28 and TRBJ1-2; TRBD1 might be the D (6 bases). Trimming pared 5 bases from V and 5 bases from J, leaving 15 bases between. This CDR3 region has 14 residues. The germline V gene encodes CDR1 MDHEN and CDR2 SYDVKM.

This rearrangement joins TRBV30 to TRBJ2-1, with D perhaps TRBD2 (5 bases). From germline, CDR1 is GTSNPN and CDR2 SVGIG (reference sequence). The V end lost 1 base, the J end lost 8 bases, and 24 bases lay between the germline ends. The CDR3 has 17 residues. CDR3 protein: CAWSAGVRSGRTDEQFF. In DNA form, the CDR3 reads TGTGCCTGGAGTGCCGGAGTTCGGAGCGGAAGGACGGATGAGCAGTTCTTC.

V and J are TRBV9 and TRBJ1-3; 8 bases align to TRBD1. Per germline, CDR1 SGDLS and CDR2 YYNGEE. The trim removed 3 bases at V and 2 bases at J, leaving 13 bases unmatched. This CDR3 is built from 18 residues. The CDR3 sequence is CASSGNSGQGHPGNTIYF. The CDR3 DNA reads as TGTGCCAGCAGCGGGAACTCTGGACAGGGACATCCTGGAAACACCATATATTTT.

V and J are TRBV6-6 and TRBJ2-7; 12 bases align to TRBD1. The V segment lost 8 bases and the J segment 4 bases; nucleotides outside the gene matches: 12. The germline V gene encodes CDR1 MNHNY and CDR2 SVGAGI (reference sequence). The CDR3 length is 16 residues. CDR3 in DNA: TGTGCCAGCGCGGGCCCCGGGACAGGGGGCGAGTACGAGCAGTACTTC. Translated: CASAGPGTGGEYEQYF.

The V call is TRBV4-1, the J call TRBJ2-1; 7 bases line up with TRBD1. With 5 bases clipped from V and 8 bases from J, the junction kept 3 bases outside the gene matches. CDR3 length equals 12 residues. Germline loops: CDR1 MGHRA, CDR2 YSYEKL. CDR3 residues: CASSNRGHEQFF. CDR3 DNA sequence: TGCGCCAGCAGCAACAGGGGTCATGAGCAGTTCTTC.

The J gene is TRBJ2-5, the V gene TRBV5-1; TRBD1 matches at 8 bases. The CDR3 runs 14 residues. After removal of 3 bases from V and 5 bases from J, the junction contained 6 bases not matched to a gene. The germline CDR1 and CDR2 sequences are SGHRS and YFSETQ. The CDR3 coding sequence is TGCGCCAGCAGCTCTCAGGGGGCTCGGGAGACCCAGTACTTC. It yields the protein CASSSQGARETQYF.

This chain connects TRBV4-1 to TRBJ2-5; no clear D gene. The CDR3 is 15 amino acids. Looked up from germline, CDR1 is MGHRA and CDR2 is YSYEKL. The germline V and J ends were trimmed by 2 bases and 5 bases, with 15 bases remaining between them. The CDR3 here is CASSQRDLDRETQYF. The DNA for the CDR3 is TGCGCCAGCAGCCAAAGAGACTTGGATCGCGAGACCCAGTACTTC.

This CDR3 reads CASSEGASEKLFF. The CDR3 DNA reads as TGTGCCAGCAGCGAGGGGGCAAGTGAAAAACTGTTTTTT. This sequence joins TRBV7-2 and TRBJ1-4, with 7 positions matching TRBD1. V trimming: 5 bases; J trimming: 7 bases; junction bases outside the gene matches: 4. The germline CDR1 and CDR2 sequences are SGHTA and FQGNSA. The CDR3 runs 13 residues.

The chain couples TRBV7-3 to TRBJ2-3, with 8 bases matching TRBD2. The CDR3 runs 15 residues. V lost 4 bases and J lost 0; bases outside the gene matches: 3. CDR1 is SGHTA, CDR2 FQGTGA, per germline. The CDR3 DNA reads TGTGCCAGCAGCTCGGGGGGGGGTAGCACAGATACGCAGTATTTT. It codes for CASSSGGGSTDTQYF.

The chain is built from TRBV6-6 and TRBJ1-1; D might be TRBD1 (5 bases). The V end lost 6 bases, the J end lost 1 base, and 12 bases lay between the germline ends. The germline gives CDR1 MNHNY, CDR2 SVGAGI (reference sequence). The CDR3 is made up of 14 amino acids. The CDR3 reads CASSRLQGNTEAFF. CDR3 in DNA: TGTGCCAGCAGCCGACTCCAGGGGAACACTGAAGCTTTCTTT.

The rearrangement links TRBV7-9 to TRBJ1-2, with TRBD1 matching 10 bases. Germline CDR1 SEHNR, CDR2 FQNEAQ (reference sequence). Trimming removed 3 bases from V and 8 bases from J; junction bases left unmatched: 6. The CDR3 contains 14 residues. The CDR3 bases are TGTGCCAGCAGCTTGAGACAGGGGGCCGACGGCTACACCTTC. This sequence encodes CASSLRQGADGYTF.